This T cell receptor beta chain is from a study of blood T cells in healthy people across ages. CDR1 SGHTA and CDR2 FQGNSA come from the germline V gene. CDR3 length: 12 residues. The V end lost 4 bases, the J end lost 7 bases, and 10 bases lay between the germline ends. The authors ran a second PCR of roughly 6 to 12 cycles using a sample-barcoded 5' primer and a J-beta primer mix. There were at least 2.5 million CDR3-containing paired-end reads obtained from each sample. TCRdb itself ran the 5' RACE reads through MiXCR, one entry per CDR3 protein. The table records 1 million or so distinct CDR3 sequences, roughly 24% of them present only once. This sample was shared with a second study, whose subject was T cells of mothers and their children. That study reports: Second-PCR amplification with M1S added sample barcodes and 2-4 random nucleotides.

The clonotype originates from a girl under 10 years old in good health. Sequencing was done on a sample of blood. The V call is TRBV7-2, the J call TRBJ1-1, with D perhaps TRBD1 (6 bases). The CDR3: CASSSTGFEAFF. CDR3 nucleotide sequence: TGTGCCAGCAGCTCTACAGGGTTTGAAGCTTTCTTT.